The 15 T cell receptor beta chains below all came from one sample that was sequenced in a study of T cells after yellow fever vaccination. TCRdb re-called the 5' RACE reads through MiXCR, storing one row per CDR3 protein. The sample carries about 73,000 distinct CDR3 sequences, around 7.3% recorded once. The sequencing here drew on CD8+ T cells sorted from PBMCs, taken on the day of the yellow fever booster vaccination. These receptors were collected from a man younger than 40 who received the YFV17D yellow fever vaccine.

V is TRBV7-9 and J is TRBJ1-2; D gene uncertain. Germline assignment: CDR1 SEHNR and CDR2 FQNEAQ (reference sequence). V lost 5 bases and J 4 bases, leaving 11 bases between the germline ends. CDR3 length equals 13 residues. CDR3 nucleotides: TGTGCCAGCAGCGCCGGGAGCCCCTATGGCTACACCTTC. Protein: CASSAGSPYGYTF.

This sequence joins TRBV5-5 and TRBJ1-2; 9 bases are a match to TRBD1. This CDR3 has 14 amino acids. With V trimmed by 0 bases and J by 6 bases, 3 bases remained unmatched. Germline CDR1 is SGHKS and CDR2 is YYEKEE (reference sequence). The CDR3 spells CASSLGDRVDGYTF. CDR3 in DNA: TGTGCCAGCAGCTTGGGGGACAGGGTGGATGGCTACACCTTC.

This clonotype was detected many times. V and J are TRBV4-3 and TRBJ2-1; no clear D gene. This CDR3 contains 14 residues. Per germline, CDR1 LGHNA and CDR2 YSLEER. Trimming removed 0 bases at V and 1 base at J, with 4 bases between. CDR3 region: CASSQDWSYNEQFF. The CDR3 DNA sequence: TGCGCCAGCAGCCAAGATTGGTCCTACAATGAGCAGTTCTTC.

This clonotype showed up just a few times. The chain recombines TRBV6-1 with TRBJ2-3, with 9 bases matching TRBD2. After removal of 7 bases from V and 0 bases from J, the junction contained 8 bases not matched to a gene. The CDR3 has 16 residues. The germline CDR1 and CDR2 sequences are MNHNS and SASEGT. CDR3 DNA sequence: TGTGCCAGCAAAATGCTGGCGGGAGGGAGCACAGATACGCAGTATTTT. Protein product: CASKMLAGGSTDTQYF.

This clonotype was recorded a few times. This rearrangement joins TRBV18 to TRBJ2-5; 8 nucleotides agree with TRBD1. CDR3 length: 14 residues. CDR1 and CDR2 (germline): KGHSH, LQKENI. V lost 6 bases to trimming and J lost 2 bases; unmatched junction nucleotides: 5. The CDR3 here is CASSPRQGQETQYF. CDR3 sequence (DNA): TGTGCCAGCTCGCCCAGACAGGGGCAAGAGACCCAGTACTTC.

V and J are TRBV4-2 and TRBJ2-3; possibly TRBD1 or TRBD2 for D (5 bases each). This CDR3 is built from 15 residues. Germline V CDR1 and CDR2: LGHNA, YNFKEQ. The germline V and J ends were trimmed by 0 bases and 10 bases, with 17 bases remaining between them. CDR3 DNA: TGTGCCAGCAGCCAAGAATCTCCCCTTGGGGGAGCGCAGTATTTT. It encodes CASSQESPLGGAQYF.

A few counts support this clonotype. The rearrangement uses TRBV28 and TRBJ2-7, with no clear D. Germline CDR1 MDHEN, CDR2 SYDVKM. This CDR3 is 13 amino acids long. Trimming removed 7 bases at V and 6 bases at J, with 16 bases between. The CDR3 DNA is TGTGCCAGCAAATACCTCCAAGCCCTCGAGCAGTACTTC. Translation: CASKYLQALEQYF.

This clonotype was seen a few times. The chain has TRBV6-6 and TRBJ2-5; 7 nucleotides line up with TRBD2. CDR1 and CDR2 from the germline V gene are MNHNY and SVGAGI (reference sequence). CDR3 size: 13 residues. Trimming cost V 5 bases and J 2 bases; bases outside gene matches: 2. The chain's CDR3 is CASSLAEQETQYF. The DNA for the CDR3 is TGTGCCAGCAGTCTAGCGGAACAAGAGACCCAGTACTTC.

The rearrangement links TRBV12-5 to TRBJ1-2, with a weak D call TRBD1 (5 bases). The CDR3 consists of 16 residues. Trimming pared 3 bases from V and 0 bases from J, leaving 14 bases between. Germline lookup yields CDR1 LGHNT and CDR2 FRNRAP. CDR3 DNA sequence: TGTGCTAGTGGTTTTAGAGGCGGGACGGCTAACTATGGCTACACCTTC. Amino acid sequence: CASGFRGGTANYGYTF.

This clonotype showed up just a few times. The chain has TRBV27 and TRBJ2-1, with D possibly being TRBD2 (6 bases). This CDR3 comprises 16 residues. With 2 bases removed from V and 7 bases from J, the gap between germline ends came to 18 bases. CDR1 is MNHEY and CDR2 is SMNVEV in the germline V gene (reference sequence). CDR3 nucleotide sequence: TGTGCCAGCAGTTTAGGGTCTCCGGGACTTCCTAATGAGCAGTTCTTC. It yields the protein CASSLGSPGLPNEQFF.

CDR3 protein: CASSLVDKGSYEQYF. In nucleotides, the CDR3 is TGTGCCAGCAGCTTAGTTGACAAGGGGAGCTACGAGCAGTACTTC. This sequence joins TRBV7-9 and TRBJ2-7; D possibly uses TRBD1 or TRBD2 (5 bases each). With 1 base removed from V and 3 bases from J, the gap between germline ends came to 13 bases. CDR3 length equals 15 residues. Per germline, CDR1 SEHNR and CDR2 FQNEAQ (reference sequence).

This chain links TRBV5-5 with TRBJ2-3, with D maybe TRBD2 (5 bases). The CDR3 loop spans 13 amino acids. From germline, CDR1 is SGHKS and CDR2 YYEKEE (reference sequence). The ends were cut back, 0 bases at V and 7 bases at J, with 9 bases in the middle. DNA for the CDR3: TGTGCCAGCAGCTTGGACGTCGGGAATACGCAGTATTTT. Amino acid sequence: CASSLDVGNTQYF.

This clonotype has a handful of counts. The V and J genes are TRBV7-9 and TRBJ1-5, with D perhaps matching TRBD1 (5 bases). This CDR3 has 16 residues. The V end lost 5 bases, the J end lost 4 bases, and 18 bases lay between the germline ends. The germline V gene has CDR1 SEHNR and CDR2 FQNEAQ (reference sequence). The CDR3 sequence is CASSPSGTDLNQPQHF. CDR3 nucleotides: TGTGCCAGCAGCCCTTCCGGGACGGATCTTAATCAGCCCCAGCATTTT.

This clonotype was found a few times. This sequence joins TRBV13 and TRBJ2-7, with D hard to call. Trimming took 3 bases from V and 7 from J, leaving 10 bases between them. CDR3 size: 12 residues. In germline, CDR1 is PRHDT, CDR2 FYEKMQ (reference sequence). Here the CDR3 reads CASSFPPGEQYF. The DNA for the CDR3 is TGTGCCAGCAGCTTCCCGCCTGGGGAGCAGTACTTC.

This clonotype was observed a few times. The gene calls are TRBV20-1 and TRBJ2-2; D might be TRBD1 (6 bases). Germline V gene data show CDR1 as DFQATT and CDR2 as SNEGSKA (reference sequence). V lost 4 bases and J lost 5, with 14 bases in between. The CDR3 has 14 residues. The CDR3 region has the DNA TGCAGTGCTACAGGACAGTCGGGGACCGGGGAGCTGTTTTTT. This translates into CSATGQSGTGELFF.